One sample yielded the 31 T cell receptor beta chains listed below, sequenced in a study of blood T cell repertoires in COVID-19. Using immunoSEQ multiplex PCR, the repertoire was profiled, and TCRdb retains in-frame clones only, with some absent. The data contain over 100,000 clones, approximately 85% of them singletons. The sequenced sample consisted of peripheral blood. The receptor source for this set is a man between 70 and 80 years old with acute or convalescent COVID-19.

V is TRBV5-1 and J is TRBJ2-2, with D possibly being TRBD1 (6 bases). The length of the CDR3 is 12 residues. Looked up from germline, CDR1 is SGHRS and CDR2 is YFSETQ. Trimming removed 4 bases from V and 8 bases from J, with 9 bases in between. In nucleotides, the CDR3 is TGCGCCAGCAGCCAAGACAGGGGGGAGCTGTTTTTT. The encoded protein is CASSQDRGELFF. Full variable domain (missing parts from reference TRBV5-1 and TRBJ2-2): KAGVTQTPRYLIKTRGQQVTLSCSPISGHRSVSWYQQTPGQGLQFLFEYFSETQRNKGNFPGRFSGRQFSNSRSEMNVSTLELGDSALYLCASSQDRGELFFGEGSRLTVL.

The rearrangement joins TRBV9 to TRBJ2-7; 12 bases are a match to TRBD2. V was clipped by 5 bases and J by 6 bases; unmatched bases: 15. This CDR3 comprises 17 residues. CDR1 is SGDLS and CDR2 is YYNGEE in the germline V gene. The CDR3 bases are TGTGCCAGCAGAGATAGTAGGACTAGCGGGGCGAGGGGCGAGCAGTACTTC. Translating it yields CASRDSRTSGARGEQYF.

The chain links TRBV2 to TRBJ2-1; tentatively, D is TRBD2 (5 bases). Germline V gives CDR1 SNHLY, CDR2 FYNNEI. V dropped 5 bases and J dropped 14 bases, with 16 bases sitting between them. The CDR3 has 12 residues. The CDR3 nucleotides are TGTGCCAGCAGTTCCGATTCACTAGAAAAGTTCTTC. Its translation: CASSSDSLEKFF. Full variable domain (missing parts from reference TRBV2 and TRBJ2-1): EPEVTQTPSHQVTQMGQEVILRCVPISNHLYFYWYRQILGQKVEFLVSFYNNEISEKSEIFDDQFSVERPDGSNFTLKIRSTKLEDSAMYFCASSSDSLEKFFGPGTRLTVL.

The table lists this clone with a count of one. The V gene is TRBV7-9, the J gene TRBJ2-4, with TRBD2 matching 7 bases. The CDR3 consists of 16 residues. Germline CDR1 SEHNR, CDR2 FQNEAQ (reference sequence). V lost 5 bases to trimming and J lost 6 bases; unmatched junction nucleotides: 13. The CDR3, as DNA: TGTGCCAGCAGCAGTTGGCTGGCGGGAGCCGGAAACATTCAGTACTTC. It yields the protein CASSSWLAGAGNIQYF.

The rearrangement uses TRBV19 and TRBJ1-2, with 7 bases matching TRBD1. J gave up 4 bases and V 3 bases, and 8 bases lay outside the gene matches. Germline lookup yields CDR1 LNHDA and CDR2 SQIVND (reference sequence). The CDR3 has 15 residues. In DNA form, the CDR3 reads TGTGCCAGTAGTATCCTCACCCCAGGGGGCTATGGCTACACCTTC. It codes for CASSILTPGGYGYTF.

This chain links TRBV2 with TRBJ1-5; D may be TRBD1 (5 bases). V was cut by 6 bases and J by 2 bases, with 11 bases left in between. Germline assignment: CDR1 SNHLY and CDR2 FYNNEI. There are 14 residues in the CDR3. In DNA form, the CDR3 reads TGTGCCAGCAGCGCGGGGCAAGGCAATCAGCCCCAGCATTTT. It yields the protein CASSAGQGNQPQHF.

The rearrangement uses TRBV6-5 and TRBJ1-2; 11 bases map to TRBD1. Germline lookup yields CDR1 MNHEY and CDR2 SVGAGI. The CDR3 loop spans 12 amino acids. Losses at the gene ends were 6 bases for V and 7 bases for J; bases not matched to a gene: 1. The CDR3: CASRDRGLGYTF. CDR3 coding DNA: TGTGCCAGCAGGGACAGGGGGCTTGGCTACACCTTC.

The V call is TRBV2, the J call TRBJ1-5, with TRBD1 matching over 11 bases. This CDR3 region has 14 residues. Germline-derived CDR1 and CDR2 are SNHLY and FYNNEI. V trimming: 6 bases; J trimming: 7 bases; junction bases outside the gene matches: 5. This CDR3 is CASRGQGGGQPQHF. CDR3 bases: TGTGCCAGCAGGGGACAGGGGGGAGGACAGCCCCAGCATTTT.

The J gene is TRBJ2-2, the V gene TRBV2, with 7 nucleotides matching TRBD1. The V gene end was trimmed by 5 bases and the J gene end by 2 bases; junction bases not matched to a gene: 5. The CDR3 has 15 residues. Germline V CDR1 and CDR2: SNHLY, FYNNEI. The CDR3 DNA reads TGTGCCAGCAGTTCATACAGGGGAAACACCGGGGAGCTGTTTTTT. Protein product: CASSSYRGNTGELFF.

The chain recombines TRBV5-6 with TRBJ1-5; D is undetermined. V was pared by 0 bases and J by 4 bases, with 2 bases between. The CDR3 extends over 12 amino acids. Looked up from germline, CDR1 is SGHDT and CDR2 is YYEEEE. In nucleotides, the CDR3 is TGTGCCAGCAGCTTGGTAAATCAGCCCCAGCATTTT. This sequence encodes CASSLVNQPQHF.

This chain connects TRBV19 to TRBJ2-7; TRBD2 aligns across 12 bases. The CDR3 totals 15 residues. Germline CDR1 and CDR2: LNHDA and SQIVND (reference sequence). Germline trimming cut 3 bases from V and 1 base from J; bases unmatched to any gene: 1. The CDR3, as DNA: TGTGCCAGTAGTATGACTAGCGGGGGTTCCTACGAGCAGTACTTC. It codes for CASSMTSGGSYEQYF.

The chain has TRBV6-5 and TRBJ2-1; 9 nucleotides match TRBD2. J gave up 11 bases and V 0 bases, and 11 bases lay outside the gene matches. Germline CDR1 reads MNHEY; CDR2 reads SVGAGI. CDR3 length equals 16 residues. Here the CDR3 reads CASSYSRASGNNQQFF. The CDR3 DNA sequence: TGTGCCAGCAGTTACTCGAGGGCTAGCGGGAACAACCAGCAGTTCTTC.

The rearrangement joins TRBV9 to TRBJ1-3; D gene unclear. The germline gives CDR1 SGDLS, CDR2 YYNGEE. The length of the CDR3 is 14 residues. Trimming took off 3 bases at V and 0 bases at J, with 7 bases between the two ends. The CDR3 DNA reads as TGTGCCAGCAGCGCGGAGGCCTCTGGAAACACCATATATTTT. It is translated as CASSAEASGNTIYF.

The chain is built from TRBV12-5 and TRBJ2-1; D unclear. Germline CDR1 is LGHNT and CDR2 is FRNRAP. V gave up 2 bases and J gave up 5 bases, with 16 bases separating them. The CDR3 extends over 16 amino acids. The CDR3 bases are TGTGCTAGTGGTTTGACCGTCGGTGTTCGGGACAATGAGCAGTTCTTC. Translated: CASGLTVGVRDNEQFF.

The chain joins TRBV6-6 to TRBJ2-1, with D unclear. The V gene's germline CDR1 is MNHNY and CDR2 SVGAGI (reference sequence). V lost 6 bases and J 10 bases, leaving 13 bases between the germline ends. The CDR3 sequence is 12 residues long. The CDR3 sequence: CASSYKSVEQFF. CDR3 coding DNA: TGTGCCAGCAGCTACAAGTCGGTCGAGCAGTTCTTC.

The chain is built from TRBV6-6 and TRBJ1-4; 9 nucleotides align to TRBD1. The CDR3 loop spans 15 amino acids. V was pared by 6 bases and J by 3 bases, with 5 bases of the junction left unmatched. Germline assignment: CDR1 MNHNY and CDR2 SVGAGI (reference sequence). The CDR3 loop is CASSLGTGSNEKLFF. DNA for the CDR3: TGTGCCAGCAGCCTGGGGACAGGGTCTAATGAAAAACTGTTTTTT.

The gene calls are TRBV7-9 and TRBJ1-3; no reliable D call. The CDR3 length is 12 residues. The germline gives CDR1 SEHNR, CDR2 FQNEAQ (reference sequence). The germline V and J ends were trimmed by 3 bases and 7 bases, with 7 bases remaining between them. The CDR3 sequence is CASSFRYNTIYF. The CDR3, as DNA: TGTGCCAGCAGCTTCCGCTATAACACCATATATTTT.

This clone was observed a few times. The chain uses TRBV5-1 and TRBJ1-6, with D perhaps matching TRBD1 (5 bases). CDR1 SGHRS and CDR2 YFSETQ come from the germline V gene. V was cut by 3 bases and J by 8 bases, with 18 bases left in between. The CDR3 is 16 amino acids. In DNA, the CDR3 is TGCGCCAGCAGCTGGAGCACAGGTGCTGGGGATTCACCCCTCCACTTT. It translates to CASSWSTGAGDSPLHF.

The rearrangement uses TRBV12-3 or TRBV12-4 and TRBJ1-1; D gene uncertain. The V and J ends lost 2 bases and 3 bases respectively, with 7 bases between them. The length of the CDR3 is 13 residues. The CDR3 sequence is CASSLYPDTEAFF. CDR3 nucleotides: TGTGCCAGCAGTTTATATCCGGACACTGAAGCTTTCTTT.

This clone was counted a single time. The CDR3 loop is CASSRNGAYEQYF. For the CDR3, the DNA is TGTGCCAGCAGTCGCAACGGAGCCTACGAGCAGTACTTC. V gene TRBV2 combines with J gene TRBJ2-7, with D unresolved. CDR3 length equals 13 residues. Germline CDR1 reads SNHLY; CDR2 reads FYNNEI. Trimming cost V 5 bases and J 2 bases, with 10 bases left between them.

This chain uses TRBV6-5 with TRBJ2-6, with a possible D match to TRBD2 (6 bases). Trimming took 11 bases from V and 0 from J, leaving 14 bases between them. This CDR3 comprises 15 residues. The V gene's germline CDR1 is MNHEY and CDR2 SVGAGI. The CDR3 is CAVVGGTSGANVLTF. Written as DNA, the CDR3 is TGTGCCGTAGTCGGGGGTACCTCTGGGGCCAACGTCCTGACTTTC.

The chain combines TRBV30 with TRBJ1-5; no firm D call. This CDR3 region has 14 residues. CDR1 GTSNPN and CDR2 SVGIG come from the germline V gene (reference sequence). V lost 0 bases to trimming and J lost 9 bases, with 15 bases between them. The chain's CDR3 is CAWSVGSVRGPQHF. The DNA for the CDR3 is TGTGCCTGGAGTGTGGGGTCAGTTCGGGGGCCCCAGCATTTT.

The rearrangement uses TRBV7-8 and TRBJ2-2; D is ambiguous. V dropped 10 bases and J dropped 2 bases, with 5 bases sitting between them. In germline, CDR1 is SGHVS, CDR2 FQNEAQ. This CDR3 spans 11 amino acids. CDR3 DNA sequence: TGTGCCACCAAAAACACCGGGGAGCTGTTTTTT. Protein product: CATKNTGELFF. The variable domain in full, with the rest retrieved from reference TRBV7-8 and TRBJ2-2, is GAGVSQSPRYKVAKRGQDVALRCDPISGHVSLFWYQQALGQGPEFLTYFQNEAQLDKSGLPSDRFFAERPEGSVSTLKIQRTQQEDSAVYLCATKNTGELFFGEGSRLTVL.

The rearrangement uses TRBV7-9 and TRBJ2-7; 12 positions agree with TRBD2. Germline V gene sequence: CDR1 SEHNR, CDR2 FQNEAQ (reference sequence). The CDR3 sequence is 15 residues long. The trim removed 5 bases at V and 7 bases at J, leaving 9 bases unmatched. The CDR3 sequence: CASSAHRTSGEEQYF. CDR3 in DNA: TGTGCCAGCAGCGCCCATCGGACTAGCGGGGAGGAGCAGTACTTC.

The V and J genes are TRBV30 and TRBJ1-1; perhaps TRBD1 as D (5 bases). CDR1 is GTSNPN, CDR2 SVGIG, per germline (reference sequence). The CDR3 spans 14 residues. Trimming removed 3 bases from V and 3 bases from J, with 14 bases in between. The CDR3 DNA sequence: TGTGCCTGGAGCCGTCCGGGCAGGGACACTGAAGCTTTCTTT. Amino acid sequence: CAWSRPGRDTEAFF.

The chain joins TRBV28 to TRBJ1-5; perhaps TRBD1 as D (5 bases). The CDR3 is made up of 16 amino acids. CDR1 is MDHEN and CDR2 is SYDVKM in the germline V gene. Deletions cut 7 bases from V and 0 bases from J, with 16 bases between. CDR3 nucleotide sequence: TGTGCCAGCACCCTCGGGGGAGTGAATAGCAATCAGCCCCAGCATTTT. It translates to CASTLGGVNSNQPQHF.

The CDR3 DNA sequence: TGCGCCAGCAGCCAAGATTCCGGGGGGACCCAGTACTTC. Its protein product is CASSQDSGGTQYF. The rearrangement joins TRBV4-1 to TRBJ2-5; D is perhaps TRBD2 (6 bases). V was clipped by 0 bases and J by 7 bases, with 9 bases between them. Germline lookup yields CDR1 MGHRA and CDR2 YSYEKL. The CDR3 sequence is 13 residues long.

V is TRBV5-4 and J is TRBJ2-2, with 7 bases fitting TRBD2. Looked up from germline, CDR1 is SGHNT and CDR2 is YYREEE (reference sequence). J lost 0 bases, V lost 4 bases, and 3 bases had no gene match. This CDR3 has 15 amino acids. Here the CDR3 reads CASSPGLSNTGELFF. CDR3 bases: TGTGCCAGCAGCCCGGGACTATCGAACACCGGGGAGCTGTTTTTT.

This sequence joins TRBV28 and TRBJ2-4; a possible D gene is TRBD1 (5 bases). V was clipped by 2 bases and J by 6 bases, with 14 bases between them. CDR3 length: 15 amino acids. Germline V gene lookup returns CDR1 MDHEN and CDR2 SYDVKM. The DNA of the CDR3 is TGTGCCAGCAGTTTAGCAGGGAATGGAAGAAACATTCAGTACTTC. The encoded protein is CASSLAGNGRNIQYF.

This clone was counted a single time. This sample includes further DNA sequences coding for the same CDR3. The V gene is TRBV5-1, the J gene TRBJ2-1, with D possibly matching TRBD1 (5 bases). Germline V CDR1 and CDR2: SGHRS, YFSETQ. The CDR3 has 15 amino acids. Trimming took off 0 bases at V and 4 bases at J, with 11 bases between the two ends. The CDR3 nucleotides are TGCGCCAGCAGCTTGGAGTCAGGGAAATACAATGAGCAGTTCTTC. It specifies CASSLESGKYNEQFF.

The V gene is TRBV6-5, the J gene TRBJ1-1, with D maybe TRBD1 (6 bases). The CDR3 has 14 amino acids. Trimming took 5 bases from V and 2 from J, leaving 12 bases between them. Looked up from germline, CDR1 is MNHEY and CDR2 is SVGAGI. CDR3 sequence: CASSIGQRNTEAFF. CDR3 in DNA: TGTGCCAGCAGTATCGGACAGAGAAACACTGAAGCTTTCTTT.